This T cell receptor beta chain appears in the sequencing data of a study of blood T cells in healthy people across ages. A sample-barcoded 5' primer and a J-beta primer mix were used in a second PCR of roughly 7 to 12 cycles. TCRdb ran MiXCR on the 5' RACE reads and lists one entry per CDR3 protein. The table has about 1.5 million distinct CDR3 sequences, 40% to 50% seen once. The individuals who served as donors were healthy Caucasians living in Russia, aged about 6 to 100. Per the germline V gene, CDR1 is SEHNR and CDR2 is FQNEAQ (reference sequence). The V and J ends lost 4 bases and 11 bases respectively, with 14 bases between them. CDR3 length: 12 residues. This clonotype was found a few times.

The specimen was blood. This chain joins TRBV7-9 and TRBJ2-5; D unresolved. The receptor comes from a young woman in good health. CDR3 loop: CASSYKAEEQYF. CDR3 nucleotides: TGTGCCAGCAGCTATAAGGCTGAAGAGCAGTACTTC.